This is a list of T cell receptor beta chains from one sample in a study of CD8 T cells in Susac syndrome. TCRdb redid the calling of the immunoSEQ multiplex PCR reads with MiXCR, one entry per CDR3 protein. Found here are a few hundred thousand distinct CDR3 sequences, over 75% of them singletons; the top ten hold around 0.18%. Sequenced: CD8+ T cells from PBMCs. These receptors all come from a human donor with multiple sclerosis. CDR3s include the opening cysteine and the closing phenylalanine or tryptophan. The D gene is left open where the match is weak. A row's size may be missing; if present it is once, few, many or a size class.

V	D	J	size	DNA	CDR3
TRBV20-1	NA	TRBJ2-7	NA	TGCAGTGCTAGAGGGGACTCTCTCTACGAGCAGTACTTC	CSARGDSLYEQYF
TRBV7-2	TRBD2	TRBJ2-1	NA	TGTGCGGGGGAGGGGCCGAATGAGAATGAGCAGTTCTTC	CAGEGPNENEQFF
TRBV27	TRBD1	TRBJ1-2	NA	TGTGCCATCCCTTACCGGGACAGGGTTTCCTCCGGGGGCTACACCTTC	CAIPYRDRVSSGGYTF
TRBV23-1	NA	TRBJ2-7	NA	TGCGCCAGCAGTCAACCTCAGGGGCCCAGCTCCTACGAGCAGTACTTC	CASSQPQGPSSYEQYF
TRBV7-6	TRBD1	TRBJ2-7	NA	TGTGCCAGCAGCAACCGGGACAGGGTCTACGAGCAGTACTTC	CASSNRDRVYEQYF
TRBV19	NA	TRBJ2-7	NA	TGTGCCAGTAGTATAGGTGGCTACACCTACGAGCAGTACTTC	CASSIGGYTYEQYF
TRBV13	NA	TRBJ2-3	NA	TGTGCCAGCAGCCCGGGCCCTACACCGCCAGATACGCAGTATTTT	CASSPGPTPPDTQYF
TRBV19	TRBD2	TRBJ2-7	NA	TGTGCCAGTAGTATTAACGGGAGGGGCTACGAGCAGTACTTC	CASSINGRGYEQYF
TRBV20-1	NA	TRBJ1-1	NA	TGCAGTGTCTTGGCTGCTCCTGAGAACACTGAAGCTTTCTTT	CSVLAAPENTEAFF
TRBV7-2	NA	TRBJ2-5	NA	TGTGCCAGCAGCTTGGGCGGGGGCCTAGAAGAGACCCAGTACTTC	CASSLGGGLEETQYF
TRBV6-1	TRBD2	TRBJ2-7	few	TGTGCCAGCAGTGCGGGGGGGGAATACGAGCAGTACTTC	CASSAGGEYEQYF
TRBV28	NA	TRBJ2-1	NA	TGTGCCAGCAGTACCCCCCAGAGCAATGAGCAGTTCTTC	CASSTPQSNEQFF
TRBV27	NA	TRBJ2-7	NA	TGTGCCAGCAGTTTATCGGGGGCTCCTGGCGAGCAGTACTTC	CASSLSGAPGEQYF
TRBV28	TRBD1	TRBJ2-7	NA	TGTGCCAGCAGATCCCCGGGACAGGGGCGTCTTGACGAGCAGTACTTC	CASRSPGQGRLDEQYF
TRBV3-1	TRBD1	TRBJ2-6	NA	TGTGCCAGCAGGAAAACGGGACAGCTATCTGGGGCCAACGTCCTGACTTTC	CASRKTGQLSGANVLTF
TRBV30	TRBD2	TRBJ2-1	once	TGTGCCTGGAGTGTAACCCCGGTTTGGCGGGAGGGCCACAATGAGCAGTTCTTC	CAWSVTPVWREGHNEQFF
TRBV30	NA	TRBJ2-1	NA	TGTGCCTGGGATAGTCCCCCCTACAATGAGCAGTTCTTC	CAWDSPPYNEQFF
TRBV28	TRBD1	TRBJ2-2	NA	TGTGCCAGCAGTTTATTCGGGTCTACAGGGGGCAACGGGGAGCTGTTTTTT	CASSLFGSTGGNGELFF
TRBV27	NA	TRBJ2-1	once	TGTGCCAGCAGTTTAGGAGTACATATTTCCTACAATGAGCAGTTCTTC	CASSLGVHISYNEQFF
TRBV5-4	NA	TRBJ1-1	NA	TGTGCCAGCAGCTTGTCCGGGAAAGGCACTGAAGCTTTCTTT	CASSLSGKGTEAFF
TRBV7-9	NA	TRBJ2-1	NA	TGTGCCAGCACCACACGGAGGGACTCCTACAATGAGCAGTTCTTC	CASTTRRDSYNEQFF
TRBV27	NA	TRBJ2-1	NA	TGTGCCAGCAGTTTATGGTCCCCTAGCGCCTACAATGAGCAGTTCTTC	CASSLWSPSAYNEQFF
TRBV5-8	NA	TRBJ2-1	NA	TGTGCCAGCAGCCCGGGACTTGGGTTTCGGGATGAGCAGTTCTTC	CASSPGLGFRDEQFF